The 10 T cell receptor beta chains below all came from one sample that was sequenced in a study of human T cells and chemical hapten exposure. The time point is: pre-sensitization, week 0. Specified treatment: therapeutic diphenylcyclopropenone sensitization with weekly scalp DPC. TCRdb analysed the RACE reads with MiXCR anew, one entry per CDR3 protein. The sample carries approximately 260,000 distinct CDR3 sequences, about 8.6% recorded once. This specimen consisted of whole blood, obtained in connection with sensitization to the hapten diphenylcyclopropenone (DPC). Receptors originate from a woman in her 40s with alopecia areata. Some clones in this sample may be carry-over from other donors' samples.

This clonotype appeared many times. The rearrangement links TRBV29-1 to TRBJ1-2, with TRBD1 identical over 9 bases. The CDR3 is 14 amino acids. From germline, CDR1 is SQVTM and CDR2 ANQGSEA. The junction had 4 bases not matched to a gene; V was cut back by 3 bases and J by 2 bases. As DNA, the CDR3 is TGCAGCGTTGACGGGACAGGGATAAACTATGGCTACACCTTC. It codes for CSVDGTGINYGYTF.

The chain uses TRBV7-9 and TRBJ2-7; tentatively, D is TRBD1 (6 bases). V was pared by 5 bases and J by 6 bases, with 14 bases between. Germline loops: CDR1 SEHNR, CDR2 FQNEAQ (reference sequence). The CDR3 has 13 residues. In DNA form, the CDR3 reads TGTGCCAGCAGCCCGGTGGGGGCCGGCGAGCAGTACTTC. Translated: CASSPVGAGEQYF.

This clonotype was detected many times. This chain links TRBV6-5 with TRBJ2-7, with D perhaps given as TRBD1 or TRBD2 (5 bases each). The germline CDR1 and CDR2 sequences are MNHEY and SVGAGI. This CDR3 comprises 12 residues. The germline V and J ends were trimmed by 4 bases and 6 bases, with 10 bases remaining between them. CDR3 sequence: CASSSTGGEQYF. In DNA form, the CDR3 reads TGTGCCAGCAGTTCGACTGGGGGCGAGCAGTACTTC.

This clonotype has just a few counts. This sequence joins TRBV20-1 and TRBJ2-1; D is unclear. Germline CDR1 is DFQATT and CDR2 is SNEGSKA (reference sequence). This CDR3 region has 12 residues. The germline V and J ends were trimmed by 3 bases and 10 bases, with 13 bases remaining between them. CDR3 nucleotides: TGCAGTGCTAGCCGAAGATTGGGGGAGCAGTTCTTC. Encoded protein: CSASRRLGEQFF.

The V and J genes are TRBV2 and TRBJ2-7, with D possibly TRBD1 on 5 matching bases. The germline V and J ends were trimmed by 5 bases and 6 bases, with 11 bases remaining between them. The CDR3 is 12 residues long. CDR1 SNHLY and CDR2 FYNNEI come from the germline V gene. CDR3 in amino acids: CASSPQAGEQYF. The CDR3 DNA sequence: TGTGCCAGCAGTCCACAGGCCGGCGAGCAGTACTTC.

This clonotype was seen more than once but under ten times. The V gene is TRBV6-5, the J gene TRBJ2-6; D may be TRBD1 (6 bases). CDR3 length equals 16 residues. The germline CDR1 and CDR2 sequences are MNHEY and SVGAGI. Deletions cut 4 bases from V and 2 bases from J, with 12 bases between. CDR3 loop: CASSSTAGAGANVLTF. The CDR3 bases are TGTGCCAGCAGTTCCACTGCAGGGGCTGGGGCCAACGTCCTGACTTTC.

The chain joins TRBV29-1 to TRBJ1-3; 8 nucleotides line up with TRBD1. The CDR3 is 13 amino acids. Per the germline V gene, CDR1 is SQVTM and CDR2 is ANQGSEA. Germline trimming cut 6 bases from V and 2 bases from J; bases unmatched to any gene: 3. The CDR3 nucleotides read TGCAGCGTCGCGGACAGGGCTGGAAACACCATATATTTT. This translates into CSVADRAGNTIYF.

The chain employs TRBV7-2 and TRBJ2-5; D uncertain. The V end was cut by 5 bases, the J end by 5 bases, with 12 bases between. Germline V gene sequence: CDR1 SGHTA, CDR2 FQGNSA. The CDR3 length is 13 residues. The CDR3 nucleotides are TGTGCCAGCAGCCCCTATTTGGTGGAGACCCAGTACTTC. Translating it yields CASSPYLVETQYF.

V gene TRBV20-1 combines with J gene TRBJ1-2; D gene ambiguous. With 4 bases removed from V and 2 bases from J, the gap between germline ends came to 8 bases. The germline CDR1 and CDR2 sequences are DFQATT and SNEGSKA (reference sequence). This CDR3 is 12 amino acids long. The CDR3 bases are TGCAGTGCTAATCTCAGGAACTATGGCTACACCTTC. Protein sequence: CSANLRNYGYTF.

Comment on this clonotype: The junction and the germline gene differ at one end; a read error may be behind it. The CDR3 here is CTSSLLDRGPGGYTF. CDR3 DNA sequence: TGTACCAGCAGTTTACTCGACAGGGGGCCTGGTGGCTACACCTTC. The J gene is TRBJ1-2, the V gene TRBV27; 10 bases match TRBD1. This CDR3 spans 15 amino acids. Per germline, CDR1 MNHEY and CDR2 SMNVEV (reference sequence).